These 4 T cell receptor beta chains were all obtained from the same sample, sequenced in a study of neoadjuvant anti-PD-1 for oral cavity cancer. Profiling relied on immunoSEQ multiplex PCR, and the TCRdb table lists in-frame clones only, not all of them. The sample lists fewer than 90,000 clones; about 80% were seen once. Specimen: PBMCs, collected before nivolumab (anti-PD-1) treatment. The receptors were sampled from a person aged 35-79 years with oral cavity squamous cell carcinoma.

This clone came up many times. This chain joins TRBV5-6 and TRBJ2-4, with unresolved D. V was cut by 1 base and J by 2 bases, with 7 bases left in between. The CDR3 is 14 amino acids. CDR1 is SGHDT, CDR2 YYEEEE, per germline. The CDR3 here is CASSLQGSKNIQYF. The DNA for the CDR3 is TGTGCCAGCAGCTTGCAAGGGTCCAAAAACATTCAGTACTTC.

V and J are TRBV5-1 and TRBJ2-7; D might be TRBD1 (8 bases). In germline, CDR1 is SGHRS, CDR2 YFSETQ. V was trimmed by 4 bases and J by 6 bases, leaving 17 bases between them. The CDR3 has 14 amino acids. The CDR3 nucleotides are TGCGCCAGCAGCATAGGACAGGGAGGGAGCGAGCAGTACTTC. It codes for CASSIGQGGSEQYF.

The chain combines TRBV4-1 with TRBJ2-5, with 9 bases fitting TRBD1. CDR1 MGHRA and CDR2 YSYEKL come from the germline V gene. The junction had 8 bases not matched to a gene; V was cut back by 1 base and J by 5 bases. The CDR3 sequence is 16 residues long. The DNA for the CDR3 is TGCGCCAGCAGCCAAGTCGGGACAGGGAAAGGGGAGACCCAGTACTTC. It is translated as CASSQVGTGKGETQYF.

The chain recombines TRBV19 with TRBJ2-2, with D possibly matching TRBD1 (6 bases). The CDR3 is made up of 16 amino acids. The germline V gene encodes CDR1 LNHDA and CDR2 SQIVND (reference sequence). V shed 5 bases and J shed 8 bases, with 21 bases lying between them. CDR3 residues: CASSPSGTPAWGELFF. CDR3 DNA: TGTGCCAGTAGTCCTTCCGGGACACCGGCATGGGGGGAGCTGTTTTTT.